What follows are 10 T cell receptor beta chains derived from one specimen sequenced in a study of Tregs in tolerant kidney transplant recipients. Their cognate antigens are unknown. Produced via immunoSEQ multiplex PCR; TCRdb's table is partial and in-frame only. The repertoire includes tens of thousands of clones, about 95% of them detected once, and around 0.4% sits in the top ten. The material sequenced was Tregs from blood cultured with allogeneic cells. Receptor source: a human donor in good health.

The chain recombines TRBV19 with TRBJ2-2; a weak D match, TRBD1 (6 bases). V was pared by 5 bases and J by 7 bases, with 11 bases between. CDR1 and CDR2 (germline): LNHDA, SQIVND (reference sequence). The CDR3 extends over 13 amino acids. CDR3 region: CASSAQGGGELFF. The CDR3 nucleotides read TGTGCCAGTAGTGCACAGGGTGGCGGGGAGCTGTTTTTT. The full variable domain, in which reference TRBV19 and TRBJ2-2 provide the parts outside the CDR3, is DGGITQSPKYLFRKEGQNVTLSCEQNLNHDAMYWYRQDPGQGLRLIYYSQIVNDFQKGDIAEGYSVSREKKESFPLTVTSAQKNPTAFYLCASSAQGGGELFFGEGSRLTVL.

This clone was recorded only once. The chain has TRBV5-8 and TRBJ1-1; D is undetermined. This CDR3 contains 12 residues. Trimming cost V 3 bases and J 1 base, with 4 bases left between them. Germline V lookup: CDR1 SGHTS, CDR2 YDEGEE. CDR3 in DNA: TGTGCCAGCAGCTACGCGAACACTGAAGCTTTCTTT. Its protein product is CASSYANTEAFF.

V usage is TRBV29-1 and J usage is TRBJ1-1; tentatively, D is TRBD1 (6 bases). The germline V and J ends were trimmed by 7 bases and 4 bases, with 16 bases remaining between them. Germline CDR1 SQVTM, CDR2 ANQGSEA. The CDR3 contains 13 residues. The CDR3 region has the DNA TGCAGCGCCCTAGGCAGGGGTGGCACTGAAGCTTTCTTT. Translating it yields CSALGRGGTEAFF.

The chain links TRBV5-1 to TRBJ2-5, with D perhaps TRBD2 (5 bases). The V end was cut by 2 bases, the J end by 5 bases, with 10 bases between. Per the germline V gene, CDR1 is SGHRS and CDR2 is YFSETQ. The CDR3 loop spans 13 amino acids. The CDR3 DNA follows: TGCGCCAGCAGCTTTGTGGGCGGGGAGACCCAGTACTTC. Translation gives CASSFVGGETQYF.

The CDR3 protein is CASSDTGGPTDTQYF. The CDR3 DNA reads as TGTGCCAGCAGCGATACAGGGGGGCCCACAGATACGCAGTATTTT. The chain links TRBV5-6 to TRBJ2-3; 8 nucleotides match TRBD1. Unmatched junction bases numbered 6, after V lost 4 bases and J lost 2 bases. Germline CDR1 reads SGHDT; CDR2 reads YYEEEE. The CDR3 has 15 residues. Combining the CDR3 with reference TRBV5-6 and TRBJ2-3 gives the whole variable domain DAGVTQSPTHLIKTRGQQVTLRCSPKSGHDTVSWYQQALGQGPQFIFQYYEEEERQRGNFPDRFSGHQFPNYSSELNVNALLLGDSALYLCASSDTGGPTDTQYFGPGTRLTVL.

The chain has TRBV5-1 and TRBJ2-3; TRBD2 aligns across 8 bases. Trimming cost V 0 bases and J 2 bases; bases outside gene matches: 5. Per the germline V gene, CDR1 is SGHRS and CDR2 is YFSETQ. The CDR3 runs to 16 residues. DNA of the CDR3: TGCGCCAGCAGCTTGGATCCGGGAGGGATCACAGATACGCAGTATTTT. Protein product: CASSLDPGGITDTQYF.

The chain employs TRBV5-6 and TRBJ1-2, with a tentative D call TRBD1 (5 bases). Germline values: CDR1 SGHDT, CDR2 YYEEEE. Trimming took 5 bases from V and 8 from J, leaving 22 bases between them. CDR3 length equals 15 residues. The DNA of the CDR3 is TGTGCCAGCAGACTAGTTTTCGGGGCGTCTCAGGGCTACACCTTC. Amino acid sequence: CASRLVFGASQGYTF.

This chain joins TRBV12-5 and TRBJ1-1; D gene unclear. The CDR3 is made up of 12 amino acids. The germline V gene encodes CDR1 LGHNT and CDR2 FRNRAP. V lost 8 bases and J lost 2, with 9 bases in between. The CDR3: CASRPGNTEAFF. The CDR3 nucleotides are TGTGCTAGTAGGCCAGGCAACACTGAAGCTTTCTTT. The full variable domain, completed using reference TRBV12-5 and TRBJ1-1, is DARVTQTPRHKVTEMGQEVTMRCQPILGHNTVFWYRQTMMQGLELLAYFRNRAPLDDSGMPKDRFSAEMPDATLATLKIQPSEPRDSAVYFCASRPGNTEAFFGQGTRLTVV.

The chain links TRBV20-1 to TRBJ1-1; D is ambiguous. The CDR3 totals 11 residues. V was shortened by 6 bases and J by 7 bases, with 12 bases between the two germline ends. The germline V gene has CDR1 DFQATT and CDR2 SNEGSKA (reference sequence). The CDR3: CSASKEVEAFF. The CDR3 bases are TGCAGTGCGAGCAAGGAAGTTGAAGCTTTCTTT.

This chain connects TRBV4-2 to TRBJ2-7; maybe TRBD1 (5 bases). Trimming removed 0 bases from V and 2 bases from J, with 8 bases in between. Germline V lookup: CDR1 LGHNA, CDR2 YNFKEQ. The CDR3 totals 14 residues. CDR3 loop: CASSQDPQAYEQYF. The CDR3 DNA reads as TGTGCCAGCAGCCAAGACCCACAGGCCTACGAGCAGTACTTC.